This T cell receptor (beta chain) is from a study of shared clonotypes between healthy human individuals. Produced via immunoSEQ multiplex PCR; TCRdb's table is partial and in-frame only. Altogether about 1 million clones are present, around four fifths being singletons, with the ten largest covering 1.4%. There are 15 residues in the CDR3. Germline V gene sequence: CDR1 SGHVS, CDR2 FNYEAQ. Trimming left V 6 bases short and J 2 bases short, with 13 bases between. The genes are TRBV7-6 and TRBJ2-2; a possible D gene is TRBD2 (6 bases). Sequencing was carried out using memory CD4+ T cells sorted from blood. Subset in this sample: CD45RA-negative fraction. This sequence originates from a man aged 18 to 30 in good health. CDR3 nucleotides: TGTGCCAGCAGATATAGCGGAGCCAACACCGGGGAGCTGTTTTTT. Amino acid sequence: CASRYSGANTGELFF.